The 24 T cell receptor beta chains below were found in one sample sequenced in a study of molecular identifiers for immune sequencing clone quantification (dated by TCRdb to the late 2010s). The library was made by PCR. Sequencing used a NextSeq 500. In TCRdb, the public reads were trimmed at Q25 with fastp and aligned with MiXCR, with productive beta chains retained. Identical CDR3 protein sequences are pooled into one entry, listed with their most common genes and DNA. This sample comprises a few hundred thousand distinct CDR3 sequences, under 25% of them detected only once. About 0.74% of the sample is taken by the ten largest. The sample taken for sequencing was naive CD8+ T cells from blood, with Jurkat cell RNA spiked in. Per the publication, the cell subset or site label means: FACS-sorted CD8+CD4-CCR7+CD45RA+ naive T cells. The source of these receptors is a human donor in good health. Some libraries in this study had Jurkat cell RNA spiked in.

This clonotype was detected only a few times. This chain uses TRBV6-2 or TRBV6-3 with TRBJ2-7; tentatively, D is TRBD1 or TRBD2 (5 bases each). Germline assignment: CDR1 MNHEY and CDR2 SVGEGT. CDR3 size: 17 residues. V was clipped by 5 bases and J by 2 bases, with 22 bases between them. CDR3 sequence reads: CASSAFSRDPGPYEQYF. CDR3 DNA: TGTGCCAGCAGTGCCTTCAGCCGGGACCCTGGCCCCTACGAGCAGTACTTC.

This clonotype has at least ten counts. The CDR3 bases are TGTGCCAGCAGTTCAGGGTATTGGGACTATGGCTACACCTTC. Translating gives CASSSGYWDYGYTF. The chain recombines TRBV12-3 or TRBV12-4 with TRBJ1-2, with a tentative D call TRBD1 (5 bases). The germline V and J ends were trimmed by 4 bases and 3 bases, with 12 bases remaining between them. The CDR3 totals 14 residues.

Note on this clonotype: A read error may explain this, as a much larger clone is one base away. The chain couples TRBV7-2 to TRBJ2-1; D is unclear. V lost 8 bases and J 2 bases, leaving 10 bases between the germline ends. This CDR3 is 13 amino acids long. CDR1 is SGHTA, CDR2 FQGNSA, per germline. CDR3 protein: CASRSSAYNEQFF. As DNA, the CDR3 is TGTGCCAGCCGCTCAAGCGCCTACAATGAGCAGTTCTTC.

The chain is built from TRBV28 and TRBJ2-3; D is perhaps TRBD2 (5 bases). Germline V gives CDR1 MDHEN, CDR2 SYDVKM. This CDR3 has 16 amino acids. The ends were cut back, 7 bases at V and 0 bases at J, with 17 bases in the middle. CDR3 amino acids: CASTRGLGLSTDTQYF. DNA of the CDR3: TGTGCCAGCACCCGAGGGTTGGGGTTAAGCACAGATACGCAGTATTTT.

The chain recombines TRBV4-3 with TRBJ1-1; D is unresolved. The CDR3 is 13 amino acids. V shed 1 base and J shed 11 bases, with 14 bases lying between them. CDR1 and CDR2 (germline): LGHNA, YSLEER. The CDR3 region is CASSQVPHVEAFF. CDR3 nucleotide sequence: TGCGCCAGCAGCCAAGTCCCCCATGTTGAGGCTTTCTTT.

This clonotype was counted ten times or more. J is TRBJ1-4 and V is TRBV7-9; D is undetermined. Germline V gene sequence: CDR1 SEHNR, CDR2 FQNEAQ (reference sequence). The CDR3 is 16 amino acids. V lost 1 base, J lost 4 bases, and 13 bases lay in between. This chain's CDR3 is CASSLDRSSFNEKLFF. Here the CDR3 DNA reads TGTGCCAGCAGCTTAGATCGAAGCAGCTTTAATGAAAAACTGTTTTTT. Full variable domain (missing parts from reference TRBV7-9 and TRBJ1-4): DTGVSQNPRHKITKRGQNVTFRCDPISEHNRLYWYRQTLGQGPEFLTYFQNEAQLEKSRLLSDRFSAERPKGSFSTLEIQRTEQGDSAMYLCASSLDRSSFNEKLFFGSGTQLSVL.

In this sample, this clonotype turned up many times. The V gene is TRBV9, the J gene TRBJ2-2; D is ambiguous. The CDR3 is 12 amino acids. Germline V gene data show CDR1 as SGDLS and CDR2 as YYNGEE. V gave up 4 bases and J gave up 2 bases, with 3 bases separating them. The CDR3 DNA follows: TGTGCCAGCAGCCAAAACACCGGGGAGCTGTTTTTT. Encoded protein: CASSQNTGELFF.

This clonotype was observed once. This clone may be a read error of a much larger clone one base away. V and J are TRBV7-2 and TRBJ2-3, with 13 bases matching TRBD2. Germline CDR1 and CDR2: SGHTA and FQGNSA. J was trimmed by 5 bases and V by 6 bases; bases with no gene match: 11. This CDR3 is built from 17 residues. CDR3 bases: TGTGCCAGCAGGTGGACTAGCGGGAGCGGAGCGATAGATACGCAGTATTTT. This gives the protein CASRWTSGSGAIDTQYF.

V and J are TRBV30 and TRBJ2-7, with D maybe TRBD2 (6 bases). CDR1 and CDR2 (germline): GTSNPN, SVGIG (reference sequence). CDR3 length: 12 amino acids. With 8 bases removed from V and 12 bases from J, the gap between germline ends came to 23 bases. CDR3 sequence (DNA): TGTGCCGGAGGGCCCGGGCTGTTCGCGCCGTACTTC. It specifies CAGGPGLFAPYF.

For this clonotype: This may stem from a read error, because a much larger clone lies one nucleotide away. The V gene is TRBV7-9, the J gene TRBJ2-7; possible D gene TRBD2, 6 bases. Germline loops: CDR1 SEHNR, CDR2 FQNEAQ (reference sequence). V was trimmed by 4 bases and J by 3 bases, leaving 13 bases between them. The CDR3 is 14 residues long. CDR3 sequence: CASSSSSAGYEQYF. CDR3 bases: TGTGCCAGCAGCTCCTCTAGCGCAGGCTACGAGCAGTACTTC.

This clonotype has a count of ten or more. V and J are TRBV12-3 or TRBV12-4 and TRBJ2-3; unclear D gene. The CDR3 covers 13 residues. The germline V and J ends were trimmed by 4 bases and 4 bases, with 9 bases remaining between them. The CDR3 loop is CASSYPPSDTQYF. The CDR3 DNA reads as TGTGCCAGCAGTTACCCCCCCTCAGATACGCAGTATTTT.

About this clonotype: This may be a read error: a much more frequent sequence differs by one nucleotide. The chain combines TRBV13 with TRBJ2-3; D is undetermined. The CDR3 runs to 13 residues. Germline V lookup: CDR1 PRHDT, CDR2 FYEKMQ (reference sequence). V was cut by 5 bases and J by 0 bases, with 6 bases left in between. The CDR3 spells CASSPCSTDTQYF. The CDR3 coding sequence is TGTGCCAGCAGCCCATGTAGCACAGATACGCAGTATTTT.

The chain uses TRBV9 and TRBJ2-7, with D possibly TRBD1 on 5 matching bases. V lost 3 bases, J lost 3 bases, and 10 bases lay in between. There are 13 residues in the CDR3. The V gene's germline CDR1 is SGDLS and CDR2 YYNGEE. CDR3 in amino acids: CASSAQRGYEQYF. The CDR3 DNA sequence: TGTGCCAGCAGCGCCCAAAGGGGCTACGAGCAGTACTTC.

This clonotype was seen a handful of times. The DNA of the CDR3 is TGTGCCAGCAGCTCCTGGGACGCGCCCTCACCCCTCCACTTT. Translated, it gives CASSSWDAPSPLHF. The chain links TRBV9 to TRBJ1-6, with D maybe TRBD1 (5 bases). V was trimmed by 4 bases and J by 10 bases, leaving 15 bases between them. CDR1 is SGDLS and CDR2 is YYNGEE in the germline V gene. The CDR3 has 14 residues.

This rearrangement joins TRBV27 to TRBJ2-1, with 12 bases matching TRBD2. CDR3 size: 16 residues. Trimming took 2 bases from V and 9 from J; bases not matched to a gene: 8. In germline, CDR1 is MNHEY, CDR2 SMNVEV (reference sequence). CDR3 region: CASSLVLAGGPGEQFF. The DNA for the CDR3 is TGTGCCAGCAGTTTAGTTCTAGCGGGAGGGCCGGGTGAGCAGTTCTTC.

The chain joins TRBV12-3 or TRBV12-4 to TRBJ2-3, with D maybe TRBD2 (7 bases). Between the trimmed V and J ends, which lost 1 base and 3 bases, there was a span of 11 bases. CDR3 size: 15 residues. CDR3 DNA: TGTGCCAGCAGTTTAGACGGGGGGCGGACAGATACGCAGTATTTT. This encodes CASSLDGGRTDTQYF.

This clonotype was seen many times. The V gene is TRBV7-2, the J gene TRBJ1-1; D is unresolved. The CDR3 covers 12 residues. Germline CDR1 reads SGHTA; CDR2 reads FQGNSA. The V gene lost 4 bases and the J gene lost 5 bases, with 8 bases spanning the gap. The CDR3 is CASSSTGTEAFF. CDR3 sequence (DNA): TGTGCCAGCAGCTCCACTGGAACTGAAGCTTTCTTT.

About this clonotype: A much more abundant neighbour one base away suggests this may be a read error. The chain uses TRBV10-2 and TRBJ2-3, with 7 bases aligning to TRBD1. J was trimmed by 4 bases and V by 7 bases; bases with no gene match: 5. The length of the CDR3 is 13 residues. CDR1 and CDR2 (germline): WSHSY, SAAADI. The CDR3 region is CASKTGIADTQYF. CDR3 sequence (DNA): TGCGCCAGCAAGACAGGGATCGCAGATACGCAGTATTTT.

CDR3 in amino acids: CASRVLDGRQETQYF. In DNA form, the CDR3 reads TGTGCCAGCAGGGTATTGGACGGACGCCAAGAGACCCAGTACTTC. V usage is TRBV12-3 or TRBV12-4 and J usage is TRBJ2-5; D gene unclear. V shed 6 bases and J shed 1 base, with 15 bases lying between them. The CDR3 length is 15 residues.

Comments on this clonotype: A much larger clone differs from this one at a single base, so this may be a read error. This chain connects TRBV7-2 to TRBJ2-5; 16 bases are shared with TRBD2. V shed 5 bases and J 4 bases; nucleotides not matched to a gene: 7. The germline CDR1 and CDR2 sequences are SGHTA and FQGNSA. This CDR3 has 17 residues. The CDR3 DNA reads TGTGCCAGCAGCCCGGGACTAGCGGGAGGGTGGATAGAGACCCAGTACTTC. Encoded protein: CASSPGLAGGWIETQYF. The full variable domain, completed using reference TRBV7-2 and TRBJ2-5, is GAGVSQSPSNKVTEKGKDVELRCDPISGHTALYWYRQSLGQGLEFLIYFQGNSAPDKSGLPSDRFSAERTGGSVSTLTIQRTQQEDSAVYLCASSPGLAGGWIETQYFGPGTRLLVL.

V usage is TRBV20-1 and J usage is TRBJ2-5, with TRBD2 identical over 13 bases. The CDR3 contains 15 residues. From germline, CDR1 is DFQATT and CDR2 SNEGSKA (reference sequence). The V gene end was trimmed by 5 bases and the J gene end by 4 bases; junction bases not matched to a gene: 7. This chain's CDR3 is CSAPTSGRSRETQYF. The CDR3 region has the DNA TGCAGTGCTCCGACTAGCGGGAGGTCCAGAGAGACCCAGTACTTC.

A note on this clonotype: This may be a read error, as it is one base from a much larger clone. The chain joins TRBV5-6 to TRBJ1-5; 7 bases align to TRBD1. V lost 7 bases and J lost 4; bases outside the gene matches: 11. The CDR3 covers 15 residues. Germline CDR1 SGHDT, CDR2 YYEEEE. In nucleotides, the CDR3 is TGTGCCAGCGGCCTGGGGGACAGTGCGAATCAGCCCCAGCATTTT. Translated, it gives CASGLGDSANQPQHF. Based on the CDR3 plus reference TRBV5-6 and TRBJ1-5, the full variable domain is DAGVTQSPTHLIKTRGQQVTLRCSPKSGHDTVSWYQQALGQGPQFIFQYYEEEERQRGNFPDRFSGHQFPNYSSELNVNALLLGDSALYLCASGLGDSANQPQHFGDGTRLSIL.

This clonotype has at least ten counts. The gene calls are TRBV9 and TRBJ1-1; the match to TRBD1 covers 8 bases. V was pared by 4 bases and J by 5 bases, with 10 bases of the junction left unmatched. This CDR3 is built from 15 residues. Germline V gene sequence: CDR1 SGDLS, CDR2 YYNGEE. CDR3 sequence: CASSLTQGAGTEAFF. As DNA, the CDR3 is TGTGCCAGCAGCCTCACCCAGGGGGCGGGAACTGAAGCTTTCTTT.

This clonotype was recorded a few times. The chain carries TRBV5-1 and TRBJ1-1; 9 positions match TRBD1. The trim removed 4 bases at V and 1 base at J, leaving 5 bases unmatched. Germline V gene lookup returns CDR1 SGHRS and CDR2 YFSETQ. The CDR3 has 15 residues. CDR3 sequence reads: CASSITGGSNTEAFF. The DNA for the CDR3 is TGCGCCAGCAGCATAACAGGGGGCTCGAACACTGAAGCTTTCTTT.